This TCR beta chain was recorded in a study of blood T cell repertoires in COVID-19. Assay: immunoSEQ multiplex PCR; the TCRdb copy retains only in-frame clones and omits some. The sample records 130,000 or so clones, roughly 84% being singletons. Trimming removed 0 bases from V and 4 bases from J; junction bases left unmatched: 12. The CDR3 spans 18 residues. The V gene's germline CDR1 is SGDLS and CDR2 YYNGEE. This clone was found a few times. The chain is built from TRBV9 and TRBJ1-3, with 8 bases matching TRBD1. The TCR sequence derives from a woman aged 55-70 years with acute or convalescent COVID-19. What was sequenced was peripheral blood. The CDR3 DNA follows: TGTGCCAGCAGCGTAGGGGTTCCAGGGGGCGCGACGGGAAACACCATATATTTT. Amino acid sequence: CASSVGVPGGATGNTIYF.